Below, one TCR beta chain is given with its context. This sample stems from a study of blood T cell repertoires in COVID-19. Looking at the study overall: Both acute and convalescent COVID-19 samples were obtained from the United States, Italy and Spain. T cells, B-cell-depleted T cells, or PBMCs supplied cDNA or gDNA.

The ends were cut back, 3 bases at V and 5 bases at J, with 10 bases in the middle. CDR1 and CDR2 from the germline V gene are MNHEY and SMNVEV (reference sequence). The CDR3 loop spans 14 amino acids. Using immunoSEQ multiplex PCR, the repertoire was profiled, and TCRdb retains in-frame clones only, with some absent. The profile covers tens of thousands of clones, with 85% to 90% appearing a single time and 10% taken by the ten largest. The chain uses TRBV27 and TRBJ2-2; D remains unclear. This receptor was identified in a man aged 60-69 years with acute or convalescent COVID-19. The source material was peripheral blood. Written as DNA, the CDR3 is TGTGCCAGCAGTTTCTCGAGTCTTACCGGGGAGCTGTTTTTT. Its protein is CASSFSSLTGELFF.